The T cell receptor beta chain under discussion was sequenced for a study of blood T cells in healthy people across ages. This CDR3 region has 15 residues. Trimming cost V 1 base and J 7 bases; bases outside gene matches: 10. Germline V lookup: CDR1 SGHTA, CDR2 FQGNSA. Each donor gave ten milliliters of peripheral blood. Each sample gave at least 7 million isolated PBMCs. Combining a sample-barcoded 5' primer with a J-beta primer mix, a second PCR ran for 7 to 11 cycles. A template-switch adaptor that had 12 random nucleotides put a tag on each cDNA molecule. Per-sample output comprised a minimum of 3 million paired-end reads containing CDR3. TCRdb reanalysed the 5' RACE reads using MiXCR and keeps one entry per CDR3 protein. The profile shows about 380,000 distinct CDR3 sequences, 45% to 65% of them singletons.

The sequence derives from a man in his sixties in good health. The chain recombines TRBV7-2 with TRBJ2-7; 7 bases are a match to TRBD1. Sequenced sample: blood. CDR3 loop: CASSLGRQGSGEQYF. In nucleotides, the CDR3 is TGTGCCAGCAGCTTAGGGAGACAGGGATCGGGGGAGCAGTACTTC.